This note documents a single TCR beta chain sequence. Its antigen remains unknown. The record originates from a study of T cell responses to AZD1222 COVID-19 vaccine. Produced via immunoSEQ multiplex PCR; TCRdb's table is partial and in-frame only. Here the sample spans some 130,000 clones, about 94% being singletons. Study-wide points: Rises in breadth and depth of Spike-specific TCRs came after two AZD1222 doses. Clonal diversity was possibly underestimated; the donors were predominantly white British and more often female.

The CDR3 is 13 amino acids. V was shortened by 4 bases and J by 1 base, with 7 bases between the two germline ends. Looked up from germline, CDR1 is GTSNPN and CDR2 is SVGIG (reference sequence). The source material was peripheral blood, sampled on day 0 of AZD1222 vaccination. This TCR was sampled from an adult in good health. The chain couples TRBV30 to TRBJ2-2; D is possibly TRBD1 (6 bases). Here the CDR3 reads CAWKDRNTGELFF. CDR3 nucleotide sequence: TGTGCCTGGAAGGACAGGAACACCGGGGAGCTGTTTTTT.